One T cell receptor beta chain is described in this entry. How the authors handled the data: Amplification of reference gene primers provided the estimated nucleated cell counts. The method was immunoSEQ multiplex PCR; TCRdb's version includes in-frame clones alone and lacks a portion of them. V and J calls and clone size are those listed in that table; D and trimming were worked out from the DNA. The sample shows 400,000 to 450,000 clones, more than 80% of them seen only once. Germline assignment: CDR1 SGHTA and CDR2 FQGNSA. This CDR3 contains 15 residues. The ends were cut back, 1 base at V and 3 bases at J, with 12 bases in the middle. The sample comes from a study of blood T cell repertoires in COVID-19.

This rearrangement joins TRBV7-2 to TRBJ1-2, with a possible D match to TRBD1 (5 bases). The TCR comes from a woman in her twenties or thirties with active or convalescent COVID-19. Sequences were obtained from peripheral blood. CDR3: CASSLGGEAYYGYTF. The CDR3 bases are TGTGCCAGCAGCTTAGGGGGGGAGGCTTACTATGGCTACACCTTC.